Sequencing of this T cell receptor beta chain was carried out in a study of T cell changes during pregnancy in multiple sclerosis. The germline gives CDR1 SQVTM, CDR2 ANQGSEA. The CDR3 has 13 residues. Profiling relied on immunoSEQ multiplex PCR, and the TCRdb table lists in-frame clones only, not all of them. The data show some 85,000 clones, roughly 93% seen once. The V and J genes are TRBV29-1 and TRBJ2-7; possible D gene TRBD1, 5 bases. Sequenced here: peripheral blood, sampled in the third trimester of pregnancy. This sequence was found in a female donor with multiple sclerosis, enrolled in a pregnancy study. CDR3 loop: CSAAAGQTVEQYF. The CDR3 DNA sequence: TGCAGTGCCGCCGCCGGACAAACAGTCGAGCAGTACTTC.